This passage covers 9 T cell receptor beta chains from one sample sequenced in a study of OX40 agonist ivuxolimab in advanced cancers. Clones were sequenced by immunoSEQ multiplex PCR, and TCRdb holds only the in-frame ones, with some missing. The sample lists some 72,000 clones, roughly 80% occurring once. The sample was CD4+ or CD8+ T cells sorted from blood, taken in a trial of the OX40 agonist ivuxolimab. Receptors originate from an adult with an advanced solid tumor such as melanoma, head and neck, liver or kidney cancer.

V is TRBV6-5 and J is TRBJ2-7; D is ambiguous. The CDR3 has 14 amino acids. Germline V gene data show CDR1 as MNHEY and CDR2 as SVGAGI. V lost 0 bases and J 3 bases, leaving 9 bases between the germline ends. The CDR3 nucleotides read TGTGCCAGCAGTTACTCGGTAGGGCGCTACGAGCAGTACTTC. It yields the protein CASSYSVGRYEQYF.

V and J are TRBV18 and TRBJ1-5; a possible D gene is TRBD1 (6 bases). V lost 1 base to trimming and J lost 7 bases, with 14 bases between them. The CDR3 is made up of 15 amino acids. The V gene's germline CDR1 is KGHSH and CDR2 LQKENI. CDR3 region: CASSPHNRAGQPQHF. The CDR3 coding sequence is TGTGCCAGCTCACCACATAACAGGGCGGGACAGCCCCAGCATTTT.

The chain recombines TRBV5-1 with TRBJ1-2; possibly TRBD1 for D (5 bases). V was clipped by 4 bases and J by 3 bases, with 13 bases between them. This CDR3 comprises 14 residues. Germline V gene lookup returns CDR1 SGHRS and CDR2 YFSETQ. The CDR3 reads CASSPQARDYGYTF. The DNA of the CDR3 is TGCGCCAGCAGCCCTCAGGCCAGGGACTATGGCTACACCTTC. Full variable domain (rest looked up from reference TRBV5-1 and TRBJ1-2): KAGVTQTPRYLIKTRGQQVTLSCSPISGHRSVSWYQQTPGQGLQFLFEYFSETQRNKGNFPGRFSGRQFSNSRSEMNVSTLELGDSALYLCASSPQARDYGYTFGSGTRLTVV.

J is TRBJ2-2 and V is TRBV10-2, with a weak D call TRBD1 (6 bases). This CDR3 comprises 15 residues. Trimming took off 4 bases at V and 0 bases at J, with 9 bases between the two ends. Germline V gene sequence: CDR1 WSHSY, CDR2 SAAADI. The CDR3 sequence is CASSGTVANTGELFF. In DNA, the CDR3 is TGCGCCAGCAGTGGGACAGTAGCGAACACCGGGGAGCTGTTTTTT.

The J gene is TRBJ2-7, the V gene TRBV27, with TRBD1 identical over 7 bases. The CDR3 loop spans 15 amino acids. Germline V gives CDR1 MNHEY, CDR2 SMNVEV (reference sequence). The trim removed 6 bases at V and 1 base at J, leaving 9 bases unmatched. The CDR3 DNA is TGTGCCAGCAGCCTTAAAGGGGACAGTTCCTACGAGCAGTACTTC. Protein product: CASSLKGDSSYEQYF.

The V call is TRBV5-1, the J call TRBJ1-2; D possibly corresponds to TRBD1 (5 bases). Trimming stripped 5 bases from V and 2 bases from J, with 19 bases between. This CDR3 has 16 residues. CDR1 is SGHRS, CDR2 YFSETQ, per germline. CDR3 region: CASRTSPTAANYGYTF. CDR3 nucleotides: TGCGCCAGCAGGACCTCCCCGACAGCCGCCAACTATGGCTACACCTTC.

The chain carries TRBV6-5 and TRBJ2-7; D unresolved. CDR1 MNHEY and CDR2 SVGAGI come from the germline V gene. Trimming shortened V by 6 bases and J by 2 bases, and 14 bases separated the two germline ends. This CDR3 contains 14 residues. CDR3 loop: CASRHPYSPYEQYF. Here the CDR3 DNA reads TGTGCCAGCAGACATCCTTATTCCCCCTACGAGCAGTACTTC.

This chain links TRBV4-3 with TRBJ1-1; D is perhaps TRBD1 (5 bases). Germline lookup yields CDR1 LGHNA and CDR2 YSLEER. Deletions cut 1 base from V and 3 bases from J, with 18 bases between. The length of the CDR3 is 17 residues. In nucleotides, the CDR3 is TGCGCCAGCAGCCAAGCCCCAGCAGGGTCTCTCTACACTGAAGCTTTCTTT. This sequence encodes CASSQAPAGSLYTEAFF.

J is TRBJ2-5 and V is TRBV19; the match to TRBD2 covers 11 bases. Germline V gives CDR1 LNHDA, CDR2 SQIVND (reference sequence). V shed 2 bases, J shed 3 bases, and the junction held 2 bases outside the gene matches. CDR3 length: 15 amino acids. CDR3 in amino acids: CASSILGLAEETQYF. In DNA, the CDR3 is TGTGCCAGTAGTATATTGGGACTAGCGGAAGAGACCCAGTACTTC.